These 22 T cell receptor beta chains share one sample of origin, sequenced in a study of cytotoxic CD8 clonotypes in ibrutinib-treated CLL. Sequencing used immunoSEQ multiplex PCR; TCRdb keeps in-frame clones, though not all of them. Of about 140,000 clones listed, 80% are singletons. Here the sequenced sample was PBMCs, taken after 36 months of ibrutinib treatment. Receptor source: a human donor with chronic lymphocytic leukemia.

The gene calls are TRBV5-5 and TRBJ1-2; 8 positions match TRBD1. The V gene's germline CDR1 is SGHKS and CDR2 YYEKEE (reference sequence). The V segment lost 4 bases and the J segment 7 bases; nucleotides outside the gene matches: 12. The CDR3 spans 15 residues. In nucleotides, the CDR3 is TGTGCCAGCAGCACAGCAGTGGGACAGGAGGTTGGCTACACCTTC. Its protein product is CASSTAVGQEVGYTF.

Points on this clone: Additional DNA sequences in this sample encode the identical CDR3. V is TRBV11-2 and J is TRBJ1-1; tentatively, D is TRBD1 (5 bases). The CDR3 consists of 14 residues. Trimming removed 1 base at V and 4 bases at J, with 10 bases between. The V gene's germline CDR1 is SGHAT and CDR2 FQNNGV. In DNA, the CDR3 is TGTGCCAGCAGCTTAGGTCAGGGTTCCACTGAAGCTTTCTTT. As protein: CASSLGQGSTEAFF.

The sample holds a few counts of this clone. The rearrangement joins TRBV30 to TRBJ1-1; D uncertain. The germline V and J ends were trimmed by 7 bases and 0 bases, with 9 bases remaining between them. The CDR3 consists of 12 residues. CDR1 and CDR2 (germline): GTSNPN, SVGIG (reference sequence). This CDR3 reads CAYTPMNTEAFF. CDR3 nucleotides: TGTGCCTACACCCCCATGAACACTGAAGCTTTCTTT. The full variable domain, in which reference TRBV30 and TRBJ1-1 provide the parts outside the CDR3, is SQTIHQWPATLVQPVGSPLSLECTVEGTSNPNLYWYRQAAGRGLQLLFYSVGIGQISSEVPQNLSASRPQDRQFILSSKKLLLSDSGFYLCAYTPMNTEAFFGQGTRLTVV.

This CDR3 is CASSPGGQGGNGYTF. CDR3 DNA sequence: TGTGCCAGCAGTCCCGGGGGACAGGGGGGGAATGGCTACACCTTC. The chain recombines TRBV28 with TRBJ1-2, with 11 bases matching TRBD1. CDR3 length equals 15 residues. The V gene's germline CDR1 is MDHEN and CDR2 SYDVKM. V trimming: 5 bases; J trimming: 6 bases; junction bases outside the gene matches: 8.

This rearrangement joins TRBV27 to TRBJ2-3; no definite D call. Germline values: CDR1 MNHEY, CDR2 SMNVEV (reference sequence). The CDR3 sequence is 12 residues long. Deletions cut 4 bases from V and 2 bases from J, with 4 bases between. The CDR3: CASSSATDTQYF. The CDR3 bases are TGTGCCAGCAGTTCCGCCACAGATACGCAGTATTTT.

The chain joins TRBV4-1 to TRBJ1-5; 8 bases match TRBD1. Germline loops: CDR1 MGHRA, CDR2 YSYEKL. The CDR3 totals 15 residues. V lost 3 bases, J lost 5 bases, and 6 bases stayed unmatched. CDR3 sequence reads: CASSHRQGQDQPQHF. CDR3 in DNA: TGCGCCAGCAGCCACAGACAGGGGCAGGATCAGCCCCAGCATTTT.

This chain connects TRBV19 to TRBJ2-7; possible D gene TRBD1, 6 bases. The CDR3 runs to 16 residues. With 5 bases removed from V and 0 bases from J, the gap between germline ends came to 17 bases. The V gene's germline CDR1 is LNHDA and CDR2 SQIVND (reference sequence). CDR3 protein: CASSFSPRDNSYEQYF. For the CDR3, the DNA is TGTGCCAGTAGTTTCTCCCCTCGGGACAACTCCTACGAGCAGTACTTC.

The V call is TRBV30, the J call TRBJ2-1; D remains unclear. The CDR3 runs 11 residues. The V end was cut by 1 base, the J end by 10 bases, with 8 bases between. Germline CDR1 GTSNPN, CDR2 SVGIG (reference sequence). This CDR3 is CAWSEFTEQFF. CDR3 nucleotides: TGTGCCTGGAGTGAGTTTACGGAGCAGTTCTTC.

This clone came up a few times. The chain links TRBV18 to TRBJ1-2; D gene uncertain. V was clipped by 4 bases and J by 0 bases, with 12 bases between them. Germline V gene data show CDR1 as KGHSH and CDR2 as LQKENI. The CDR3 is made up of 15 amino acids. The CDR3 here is CASSLTTGTNYGYTF. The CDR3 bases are TGTGCCAGCTCACTAACGACGGGTACTAACTATGGCTACACCTTC.

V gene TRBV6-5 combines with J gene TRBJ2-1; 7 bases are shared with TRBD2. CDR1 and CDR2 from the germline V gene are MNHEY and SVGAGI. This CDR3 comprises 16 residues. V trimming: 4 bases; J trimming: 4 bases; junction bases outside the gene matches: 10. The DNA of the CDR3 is TGTGCCAGCAGTTCTAAGACTAGCTACCTGTACAATGAGCAGTTCTTC. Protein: CASSSKTSYLYNEQFF.

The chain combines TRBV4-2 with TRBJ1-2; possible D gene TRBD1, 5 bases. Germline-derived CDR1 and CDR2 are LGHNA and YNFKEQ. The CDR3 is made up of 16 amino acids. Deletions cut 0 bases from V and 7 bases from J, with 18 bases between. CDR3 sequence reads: CASSQERVGPLGGYTF. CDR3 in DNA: TGTGCCAGCAGCCAAGAAAGGGTGGGACCCCTAGGTGGCTACACCTTC.

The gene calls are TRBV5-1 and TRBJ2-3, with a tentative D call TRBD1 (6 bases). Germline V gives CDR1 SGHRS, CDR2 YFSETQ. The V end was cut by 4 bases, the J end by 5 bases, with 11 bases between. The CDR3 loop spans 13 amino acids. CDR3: CASSPTGIDTQYF. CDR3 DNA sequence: TGCGCCAGCAGCCCAACAGGGATAGATACGCAGTATTTT.

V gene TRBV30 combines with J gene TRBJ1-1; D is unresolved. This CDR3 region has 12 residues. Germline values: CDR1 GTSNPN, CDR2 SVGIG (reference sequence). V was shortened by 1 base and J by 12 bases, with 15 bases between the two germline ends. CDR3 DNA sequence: TGTGCCTGGAGTGGGGAGAGCCACTCAACTTTCTTT. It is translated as CAWSGESHSTFF.

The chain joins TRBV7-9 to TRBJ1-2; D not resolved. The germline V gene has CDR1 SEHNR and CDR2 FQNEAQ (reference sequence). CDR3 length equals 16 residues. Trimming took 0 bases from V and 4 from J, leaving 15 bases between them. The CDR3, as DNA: TGTGCCAGCAGCTTAGCGTCGGCAGCAACTTTCTATGGCTACACCTTC. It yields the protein CASSLASAATFYGYTF.

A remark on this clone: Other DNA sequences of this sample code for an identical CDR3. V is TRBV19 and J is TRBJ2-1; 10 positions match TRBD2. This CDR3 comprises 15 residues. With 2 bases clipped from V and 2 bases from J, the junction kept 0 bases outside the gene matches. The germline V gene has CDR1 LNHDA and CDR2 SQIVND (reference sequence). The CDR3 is CASSITSGTYNEQFF. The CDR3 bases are TGTGCCAGTAGTATAACTAGCGGGACCTACAATGAGCAGTTCTTC.

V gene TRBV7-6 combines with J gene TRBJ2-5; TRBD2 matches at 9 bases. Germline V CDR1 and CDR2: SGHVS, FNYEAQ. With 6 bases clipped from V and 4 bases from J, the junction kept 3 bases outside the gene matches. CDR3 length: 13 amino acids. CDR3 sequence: CASRIAGAETQYF. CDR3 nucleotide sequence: TGTGCCAGCAGGATAGCGGGGGCAGAGACCCAGTACTTC.

Here the CDR3 DNA reads TGTGCCAGCAGCAACCGAAGTGGGTGGAGCACTGAAGCTTTCTTT. Translating it yields CASSNRSGWSTEAFF. This chain uses TRBV7-9 with TRBJ1-1; D is ambiguous. Per the germline V gene, CDR1 is SEHNR and CDR2 is FQNEAQ (reference sequence). Trimming took off 5 bases at V and 4 bases at J, with 17 bases between the two ends. CDR3 size: 15 residues.

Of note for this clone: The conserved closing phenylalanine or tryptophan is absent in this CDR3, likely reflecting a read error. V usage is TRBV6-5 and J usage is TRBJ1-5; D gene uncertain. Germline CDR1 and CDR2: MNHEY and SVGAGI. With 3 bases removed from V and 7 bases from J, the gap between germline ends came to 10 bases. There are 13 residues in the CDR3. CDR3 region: CASSYSLEQPQHL. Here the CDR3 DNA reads TGTGCCAGCAGTTATTCCCTCGAGCAGCCCCAGCATCTT.

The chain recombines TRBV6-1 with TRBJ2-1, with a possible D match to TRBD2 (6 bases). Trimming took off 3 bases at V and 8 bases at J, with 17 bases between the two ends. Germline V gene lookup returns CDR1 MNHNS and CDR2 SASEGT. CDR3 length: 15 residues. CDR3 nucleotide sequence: TGTGCCAGCAGTGATGGACCGGGAGTGGCCGATGAGCAGTTCTTC. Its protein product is CASSDGPGVADEQFF.

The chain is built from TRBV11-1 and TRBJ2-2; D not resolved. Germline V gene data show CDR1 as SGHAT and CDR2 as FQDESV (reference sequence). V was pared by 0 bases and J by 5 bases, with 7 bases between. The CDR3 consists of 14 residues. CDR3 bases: TGTGCCAGCAGCTTAGCCGGCCGAACCGGGGAGCTGTTTTTT. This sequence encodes CASSLAGRTGELFF.

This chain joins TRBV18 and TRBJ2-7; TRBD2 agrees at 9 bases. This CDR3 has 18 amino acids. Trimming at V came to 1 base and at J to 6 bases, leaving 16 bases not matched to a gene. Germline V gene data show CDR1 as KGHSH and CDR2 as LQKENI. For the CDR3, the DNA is TGTGCCAGCTCACCACGGGCAGGGCTAGCGGGGAGTCTTCTCGAGCAGTACTTC. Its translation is CASSPRAGLAGSLLEQYF.

CDR3 amino acids: CASSGQGGTYNEQFF. The CDR3 DNA follows: TGTGCCAGCAGTGGACAGGGAGGGACTTACAATGAGCAGTTCTTC. The rearrangement uses TRBV6-1 and TRBJ2-1; D may match TRBD1 or TRBD2 (7 bases each). Trimming took 4 bases from V and 4 from J, leaving 14 bases between them. The CDR3 extends over 15 amino acids. Germline V gene data show CDR1 as MNHNS and CDR2 as SASEGT.